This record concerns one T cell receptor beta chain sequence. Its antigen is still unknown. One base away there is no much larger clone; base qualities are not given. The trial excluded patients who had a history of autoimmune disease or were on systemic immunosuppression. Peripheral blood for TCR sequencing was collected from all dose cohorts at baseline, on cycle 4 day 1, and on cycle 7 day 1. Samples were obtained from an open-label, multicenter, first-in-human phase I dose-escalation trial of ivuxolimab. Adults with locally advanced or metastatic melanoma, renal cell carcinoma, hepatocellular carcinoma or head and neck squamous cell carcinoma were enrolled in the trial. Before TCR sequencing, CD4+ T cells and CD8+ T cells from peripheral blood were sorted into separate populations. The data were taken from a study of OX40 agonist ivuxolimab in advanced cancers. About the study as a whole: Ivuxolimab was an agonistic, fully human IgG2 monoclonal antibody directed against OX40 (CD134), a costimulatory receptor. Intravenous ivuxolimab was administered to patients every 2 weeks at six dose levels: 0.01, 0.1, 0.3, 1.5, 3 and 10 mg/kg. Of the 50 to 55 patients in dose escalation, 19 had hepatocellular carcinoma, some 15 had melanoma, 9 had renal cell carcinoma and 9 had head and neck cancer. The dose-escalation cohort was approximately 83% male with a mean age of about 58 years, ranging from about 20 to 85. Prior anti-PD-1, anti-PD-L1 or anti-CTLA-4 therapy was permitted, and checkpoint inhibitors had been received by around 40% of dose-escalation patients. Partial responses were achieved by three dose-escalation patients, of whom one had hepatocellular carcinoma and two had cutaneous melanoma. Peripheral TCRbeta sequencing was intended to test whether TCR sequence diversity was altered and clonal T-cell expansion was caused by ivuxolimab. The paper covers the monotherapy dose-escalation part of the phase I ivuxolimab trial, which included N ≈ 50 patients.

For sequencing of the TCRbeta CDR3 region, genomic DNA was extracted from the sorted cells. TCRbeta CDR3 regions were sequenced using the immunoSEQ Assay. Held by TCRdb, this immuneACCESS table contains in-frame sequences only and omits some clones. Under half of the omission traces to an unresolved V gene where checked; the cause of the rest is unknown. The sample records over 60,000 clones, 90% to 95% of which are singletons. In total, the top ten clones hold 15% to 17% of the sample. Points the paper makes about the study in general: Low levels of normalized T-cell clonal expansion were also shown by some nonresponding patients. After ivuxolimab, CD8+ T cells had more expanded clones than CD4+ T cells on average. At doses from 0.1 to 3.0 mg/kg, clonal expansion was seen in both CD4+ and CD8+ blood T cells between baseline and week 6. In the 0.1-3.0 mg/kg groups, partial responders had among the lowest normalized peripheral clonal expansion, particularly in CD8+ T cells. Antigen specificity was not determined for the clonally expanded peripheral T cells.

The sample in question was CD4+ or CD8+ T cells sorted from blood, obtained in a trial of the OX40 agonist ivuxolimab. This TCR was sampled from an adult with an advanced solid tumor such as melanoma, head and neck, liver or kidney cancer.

The CDR3 has the sequence CASSSYNQPQHF. The nucleotide sequence is given as TGTGCCAGCAGCTCCTACAATCAGCCCCAGCATTTT. The rearranged chain carries TRBV7-2 and TRBJ1-5; the D gene identity is not certain. At the junction V is shortened by 4 bases and J by 3 bases, with 4 bases in between. The CDR3 contains 12 residues, cysteine and phenylalanine counted. Kept here is only the CDR3 DNA, which spans 36 bases and is read in frame from base 1. In the germline V gene, CDR1 corresponds to SGHTA and CDR2 to FQGNSA.